This T cell receptor (beta chain) was sequenced during a study of blood T cell repertoires in COVID-19. Overall study context: From the United States, Italy and Spain came samples of acute and convalescent COVID-19. PBMCs, B-cell-depleted T cells, or T cells provided the cDNA or gDNA that made up the material.

Germline CDR1 DFQATT, CDR2 SNEGSKA (reference sequence). With 7 bases removed from V and 4 bases from J, the gap between germline ends came to 10 bases. The CDR3 has 11 amino acids. Repertoires were generated with immunoSEQ multiplex PCR, while TCRdb's copy carries only in-frame clones and drops some. The table has some 200,000 clones, 84% seen once. Sequencing was carried out using peripheral blood. This rearrangement joins TRBV20-1 to TRBJ1-2; D might be TRBD1 (5 bases). The sequence came from a man between 45 and 60 years old with active or convalescent COVID-19. The CDR3 nucleotides are TGCAGTGAAACAGGATCCTATGGCTACACCTTC. Residues: CSETGSYGYTF.